The 29 T cell receptor beta chains given below trace back to one sample, sequenced in a study of cytomegalovirus exposure and HLA in healthy donors. The primer mix had 60 Vbeta and 13 Jbeta primers. Here immunoSEQ multiplex PCR was the method, and the copy in TCRdb shows in-frame clones only, minus some. The repertoire consists of 90,000 to 110,000 clones, with 83% occurring once and the leading ten covering 6% to 7.5%. The sequenced sample consisted of PBMCs. These receptor sequences come from a man between 18 and 29 years old in good health and CMV-seronegative.

V is TRBV27 and J is TRBJ2-7; 7 bases align to TRBD2. In germline, CDR1 is MNHEY, CDR2 SMNVEV (reference sequence). With 3 bases clipped from V and 5 bases from J, the junction kept 7 bases outside the gene matches. The CDR3 length is 14 residues. CDR3 region: CASSFGGLVHEQYF. CDR3 nucleotide sequence: TGTGCCAGCAGTTTTGGTGGACTAGTCCACGAGCAGTACTTC.

The rearrangement links TRBV7-6 to TRBJ1-6; tentative D call: TRBD1 (6 bases). The CDR3 sequence is 17 residues long. Germline V lookup: CDR1 SGHVS, CDR2 FNYEAQ. Trimming cost V 5 bases and J 7 bases, with 21 bases left between them. The CDR3 loop is CASSAAQGRVQNSPLHF. CDR3 DNA: TGTGCCAGCAGCGCGGCGCAGGGGAGAGTCCAAAATTCACCCCTCCACTTT.

The rearrangement uses TRBV18 and TRBJ1-4, with D maybe TRBD1 (5 bases). The CDR3 length is 14 residues. Germline V lookup: CDR1 KGHSH, CDR2 LQKENI. With 3 bases removed from V and 8 bases from J, the gap between germline ends came to 13 bases. CDR3 sequence: CASSPSGLREKLFF. DNA of the CDR3: TGTGCCAGCTCACCGTCAGGGTTACGGGAAAAACTGTTTTTT.

This sequence joins TRBV7-2 and TRBJ2-7, with 11 bases that match TRBD2. CDR1 and CDR2 from the germline V gene are SGHTA and FQGNSA. This CDR3 is 15 amino acids long. The V segment lost 4 bases and the J segment 4 bases; nucleotides outside the gene matches: 6. The CDR3 coding sequence is TGTGCCAGCAGCTCCGTAGCGGGAGGGAGGTACGAGCAGTACTTC. Amino acid sequence: CASSSVAGGRYEQYF.

This clone was found once. V usage is TRBV6-5 and J usage is TRBJ2-2; tentative D call: TRBD2 (5 bases). This CDR3 has 14 amino acids. V was clipped by 10 bases and J by 1 base, with 13 bases between them. Looked up from germline, CDR1 is MNHEY and CDR2 is SVGAGI. CDR3 protein: CATFSGMNTGELFF. The CDR3 DNA sequence: TGTGCCACGTTCAGCGGCATGAACACCGGGGAGCTGTTTTTT.

The rearrangement uses TRBV7-2 and TRBJ1-5, with 8 nucleotides matching TRBD1. The CDR3 consists of 15 residues. V lost 5 bases and J lost 2; bases outside the gene matches: 5. Per germline, CDR1 SGHTA and CDR2 FQGNSA. The DNA for the CDR3 is TGTGCCAGCAGCCTCGACAGGGGTGGCAATCAGCCCCAGCATTTT. Protein sequence: CASSLDRGGNQPQHF.

This chain links TRBV28 with TRBJ1-5; D unresolved. The CDR3 has 13 residues. V gave up 6 bases and J gave up 2 bases, with 8 bases separating them. The germline V gene has CDR1 MDHEN and CDR2 SYDVKM. CDR3: CASRTLGNQPQHF. The CDR3 DNA reads TGTGCCAGCAGGACATTGGGCAATCAGCCCCAGCATTTT. Full variable domain (outside the CDR3, taken from reference TRBV28 and TRBJ1-5): DVKVTQSSRYLVKRTGEKVFLECVQDMDHENMFWYRQDPGLGLRLIYFSYDVKMKEKGDIPEGYSVSREKKERFSLILESASTNQTSMYLCASRTLGNQPQHFGDGTRLSIL.

The V gene is TRBV19, the J gene TRBJ1-3, with no clear D. Trimming removed 0 bases from V and 2 bases from J, with 11 bases in between. Germline V lookup: CDR1 LNHDA, CDR2 SQIVND (reference sequence). This CDR3 spans 16 amino acids. The CDR3 DNA follows: TGTGCCAGTAGTATAGAACAAACAGTGGCTGGAAACACCATATATTTT. Amino acids: CASSIEQTVAGNTIYF.

This sequence joins TRBV4-1 and TRBJ2-7; D call uncertain. In germline, CDR1 is MGHRA, CDR2 YSYEKL. With 0 bases removed from V and 3 bases from J, the gap between germline ends came to 12 bases. This CDR3 has 15 amino acids. The CDR3, as DNA: TGCGCCAGCAGCCAAGACCCAACCGCAGTCTACGAGCAGTACTTC. It translates to CASSQDPTAVYEQYF.

This clone was found a few times. The rearrangement links TRBV5-1 to TRBJ2-6; 10 positions agree with TRBD2. V dropped 4 bases and J dropped 0; count of bases not matched to a gene: 4. This CDR3 has 17 residues. CDR1 and CDR2 (germline): SGHRS, YFSETQ. CDR3 sequence reads: CASSPGLAASGANVLTF. CDR3 DNA sequence: TGCGCCAGCAGCCCAGGACTAGCGGCCTCTGGGGCCAACGTCCTGACTTTC.

This clone was seen just once. This chain links TRBV11-2 with TRBJ2-5; perhaps TRBD1 as D (6 bases). Looked up from germline, CDR1 is SGHAT and CDR2 is FQNNGV. V was shortened by 6 bases and J by 1 base, with 12 bases between the two germline ends. The CDR3 length is 14 residues. CDR3 region: CASRQGHPQETQYF. CDR3 sequence (DNA): TGTGCCAGCAGACAGGGACACCCCCAAGAGACCCAGTACTTC.

The chain has TRBV4-3 and TRBJ2-6; D may be TRBD1 (6 bases). The CDR3 covers 16 residues. Per germline, CDR1 LGHNA and CDR2 YSLEER. V was cut by 0 bases and J by 0 bases, with 6 bases left in between. Here the CDR3 reads CASSQDRGSGANVLTF. CDR3 nucleotides: TGCGCCAGCAGCCAAGACAGGGGCTCTGGGGCCAACGTCCTGACTTTC.

This clone was picked up one time. The chain carries TRBV29-1 and TRBJ1-2; the D gene is possibly TRBD1 (6 bases). The CDR3 has 13 amino acids. Trimming removed 7 bases at V and 0 bases at J, with 12 bases between. Germline assignment: CDR1 SQVTM and CDR2 ANQGSEA. Written as DNA, the CDR3 is TGCAGCGGATCAGACAGGCCTAACTATGGCTACACCTTC. Translating it yields CSGSDRPNYGYTF. The variable domain in full, with the rest retrieved from reference TRBV29-1 and TRBJ1-2, is SAVISQKPSRDICQRGTSLTIQCQVDSQVTMMFWYRQQPGQSLTLIATANQGSEATYESGFVIDKFPISRPNLTFSTLTVSNMSPEDSSIYLCSGSDRPNYGYTFGSGTRLTVV.

The chain employs TRBV18 and TRBJ1-1; TRBD1 agrees at 7 bases. The CDR3 runs 15 residues. The trim removed 1 base at V and 1 base at J, leaving 3 bases unmatched. Germline loops: CDR1 KGHSH, CDR2 LQKENI. The CDR3 here is CASSPRGQTNTEAFF. Written as DNA, the CDR3 is TGTGCCAGCTCACCACGGGGACAGACGAACACTGAAGCTTTCTTT.

The gene calls are TRBV7-6 and TRBJ2-2; 7 positions agree with TRBD1. This CDR3 has 16 residues. With 4 bases clipped from V and 4 bases from J, the junction kept 9 bases outside the gene matches. CDR1 SGHVS and CDR2 FNYEAQ come from the germline V gene. Written as DNA, the CDR3 is TGTGCCAGCAGCTACCTGACGGGACAGAGCACCGGGGAGCTGTTTTTT. Protein: CASSYLTGQSTGELFF.

This sequence joins TRBV19 and TRBJ1-2; D is possibly TRBD1 (5 bases). Germline CDR1 LNHDA, CDR2 SQIVND (reference sequence). Trimming stripped 3 bases from V and 8 bases from J, with 16 bases between. The length of the CDR3 is 14 residues. This chain's CDR3 is CASSIWGGGNGYTF. The CDR3 region has the DNA TGTGCCAGTAGTATTTGGGGGGGAGGTAACGGCTACACCTTC.

The V and J genes are TRBV7-2 and TRBJ2-1; 9 nucleotides align to TRBD2. This CDR3 comprises 14 residues. V dropped 11 bases and J dropped 5; count of bases not matched to a gene: 10. Germline V lookup: CDR1 SGHTA, CDR2 FQGNSA. The CDR3 DNA is TGTGCCGTGGTTAGCGGGAGTAGGGACAATGAGCAGTTCTTC. Its protein product is CAVVSGSRDNEQFF.

This clone was counted a single time. The chain has TRBV10-3 and TRBJ1-5; 9 bases match TRBD1. Germline loops: CDR1 ENHRY, CDR2 SYGVKD. V was clipped by 10 bases and J by 2 bases; unmatched bases: 12. The length of the CDR3 is 16 residues. CDR3 amino acids: CASRGVTGGGNQPQHF. In DNA, the CDR3 is TGTGCCAGCAGGGGGGTAACAGGGGGCGGCAATCAGCCCCAGCATTTT.

This clone was counted only a few times. The V gene is TRBV5-1, the J gene TRBJ2-6; TRBD1 agrees at 8 bases. Germline V gene lookup returns CDR1 SGHRS and CDR2 YFSETQ. The CDR3 consists of 18 residues. V lost 0 bases, J lost 1 base, and 6 bases stayed unmatched. The CDR3 DNA reads TGCGCCAGCAGCTTGGTTTGGACAGGGTCTTCTGGGGCCAACGTCCTGACTTTC. This encodes CASSLVWTGSSGANVLTF.

The chain has TRBV28 and TRBJ2-7; 8 bases map to TRBD2. Trimming took 5 bases from V and 4 from J; bases not matched to a gene: 13. Germline lookup yields CDR1 MDHEN and CDR2 SYDVKM. This CDR3 comprises 16 residues. This CDR3 reads CASSPMSAAGGYEQYF. The CDR3 bases are TGTGCCAGCAGTCCGATGTCAGCGGCGGGAGGATACGAGCAGTACTTC.

This clone appeared once. The CDR3 spells CASRPEGASYEQYF. For the CDR3, the DNA is TGTGCCAGCAGGCCCGAGGGGGCCTCCTACGAGCAGTACTTC. The chain carries TRBV6-4 and TRBJ2-7, with TRBD1 identical over 7 bases. V was pared by 6 bases and J by 0 bases, with 5 bases of the junction left unmatched. This CDR3 has 14 residues. The germline V gene has CDR1 MRHNA and CDR2 SNTAGT.

This chain connects TRBV5-1 to TRBJ2-1, with 9 bases that match TRBD2. From germline, CDR1 is SGHRS and CDR2 YFSETQ. V lost 4 bases, J lost 6 bases, and 5 bases stayed unmatched. The CDR3 runs to 14 residues. CDR3 nucleotide sequence: TGCGCCAGCAGCCCCATGACTAGCGGCAATGAGCAGTTCTTC. It yields the protein CASSPMTSGNEQFF.

This clone was found a few times. The V and J genes are TRBV6-5 and TRBJ2-1; 9 nucleotides agree with TRBD1. V lost 2 bases, J lost 5 bases, and 1 base stayed unmatched. This CDR3 spans 14 amino acids. CDR1 and CDR2 (germline): MNHEY, SVGAGI. In nucleotides, the CDR3 is TGTGCCAGCAGTTACAGGGACAGGGACAATGAGCAGTTCTTC. This gives the protein CASSYRDRDNEQFF.

The chain is built from TRBV6-5 and TRBJ2-1; no firm D call. Germline-derived CDR1 and CDR2 are MNHEY and SVGAGI. Trimming took off 6 bases at V and 4 bases at J, with 10 bases between the two ends. CDR3 size: 13 residues. CDR3: CASSFDWYNEQFF. The CDR3 DNA sequence: TGTGCCAGCAGCTTCGACTGGTACAATGAGCAGTTCTTC.

The chain uses TRBV7-9 and TRBJ2-1, with D possibly TRBD2 on 6 matching bases. Trimming left V 4 bases short and J 7 bases short, with 14 bases between. The CDR3 length is 14 residues. Germline loops: CDR1 SEHNR, CDR2 FQNEAQ (reference sequence). CDR3 nucleotides: TGTGCCAGCAGCTACGGGAGTAGTAAAAATGAGCAGTTCTTC. Translation gives CASSYGSSKNEQFF.

The chain links TRBV28 to TRBJ2-1, with D perhaps TRBD2 (6 bases). Looked up from germline, CDR1 is MDHEN and CDR2 is SYDVKM. The CDR3 is made up of 14 amino acids. V was cut by 5 bases and J by 2 bases, with 10 bases left in between. The CDR3 DNA reads as TGTGCCAGCAGTCCGGGAGACCCCTACAATGAGCAGTTCTTC. Protein sequence: CASSPGDPYNEQFF.

The chain is built from TRBV27 and TRBJ2-2; 9 positions match TRBD1. The CDR3 spans 14 residues. V dropped 7 bases and J dropped 5; count of bases not matched to a gene: 5. Germline V gene data show CDR1 as MNHEY and CDR2 as SMNVEV (reference sequence). CDR3 DNA sequence: TGTGCCAGCATGGACAGGGGCGGAACCGGGGAGCTGTTTTTT. Its translation: CASMDRGGTGELFF.

This rearrangement joins TRBV20-1 to TRBJ2-5; D gene ambiguous. The V gene lost 3 bases and the J gene lost 5 bases, with 7 bases spanning the gap. The CDR3 consists of 11 residues. CDR1 DFQATT and CDR2 SNEGSKA come from the germline V gene (reference sequence). CDR3 protein: CSASPRETQYF. In DNA form, the CDR3 reads TGCAGTGCTAGCCCACGGGAGACCCAGTACTTC.

The chain uses TRBV27 and TRBJ1-2, with 7 nucleotides matching TRBD1. Germline V gives CDR1 MNHEY, CDR2 SMNVEV (reference sequence). The trim removed 6 bases at V and 2 bases at J, leaving 6 bases unmatched. This CDR3 has 14 amino acids. DNA for the CDR3: TGTGCCAGCAGGGAGACAGGGAGCAACTATGGCTACACCTTC. Its translation is CASRETGSNYGYTF.